Given below is one T cell receptor (beta chain) in context. Its target is unknown. A much larger clone sits a single nucleotide away, making a read error possible. The data belong to a study of blood T cells in healthy people across ages. Study-level results: Unsorted PBMC material precluded a definitive naive versus antigen-experienced comparison. Age showed a roughly linear inverse relationship with TCR beta diversity per million T cells.

This CDR3 contains 18 residues. The ends were cut back, 1 base at V and 0 bases at J, with 14 bases in the middle. In germline, CDR1 is SGHRS, CDR2 YFSETQ. The use of a sample-barcoded 5' primer and a J-beta primer mix characterized a second PCR of about 7 to 12 cycles. Template switching added a 12-random-nucleotide identifier to every cDNA molecule. TCRdb reanalysed the 5' RACE reads using MiXCR and keeps one entry per CDR3 protein. The table includes fewer than 700,000 distinct CDR3 sequences, around two fifths detected once. The V gene is TRBV5-1, the J gene TRBJ2-6, with D possibly being TRBD1 or TRBD2 (5 bases each). The sequence was obtained from a man of 80 years or more in good health. Sequencing was done on a sample of blood. The CDR3 bases are TGCGCCAGCAGCTTGATGGGACGCAGGAGCTCTGGGGCCAACGTCCTGACTTTC. Encoded protein: CASSLMGRRSSGANVLTF.